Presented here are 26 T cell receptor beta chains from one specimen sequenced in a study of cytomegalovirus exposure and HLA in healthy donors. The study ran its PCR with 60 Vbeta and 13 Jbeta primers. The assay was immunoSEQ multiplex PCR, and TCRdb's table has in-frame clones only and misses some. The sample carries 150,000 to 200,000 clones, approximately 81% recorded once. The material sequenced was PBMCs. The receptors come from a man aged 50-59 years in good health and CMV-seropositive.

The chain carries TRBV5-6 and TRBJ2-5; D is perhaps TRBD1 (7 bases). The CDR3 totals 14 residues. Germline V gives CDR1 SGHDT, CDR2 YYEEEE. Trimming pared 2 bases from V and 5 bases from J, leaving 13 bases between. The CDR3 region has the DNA TGTGCCAGCAGCTTACAGGGGACTCGGGAGACCCAGTACTTC. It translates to CASSLQGTRETQYF.

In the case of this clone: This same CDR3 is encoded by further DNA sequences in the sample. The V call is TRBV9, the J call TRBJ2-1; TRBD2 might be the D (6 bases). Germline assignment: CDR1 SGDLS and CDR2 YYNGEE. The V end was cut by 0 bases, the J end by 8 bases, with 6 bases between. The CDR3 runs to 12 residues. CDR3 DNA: TGTGCCAGCAGCGTAGGGGGGGATGAGCAGTTCTTC. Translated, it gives CASSVGGDEQFF.

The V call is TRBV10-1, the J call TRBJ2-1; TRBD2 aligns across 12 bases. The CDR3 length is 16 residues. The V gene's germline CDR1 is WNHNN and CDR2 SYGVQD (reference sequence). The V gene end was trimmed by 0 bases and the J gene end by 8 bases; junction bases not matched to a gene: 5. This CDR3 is CASSESRLAGGDEQFF. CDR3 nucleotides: TGCGCCAGCAGTGAGTCTCGGCTAGCGGGGGGGGATGAGCAGTTCTTC.

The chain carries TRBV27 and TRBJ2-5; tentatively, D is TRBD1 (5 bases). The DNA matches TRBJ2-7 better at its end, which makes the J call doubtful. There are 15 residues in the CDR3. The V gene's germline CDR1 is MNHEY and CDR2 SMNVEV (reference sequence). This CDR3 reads CASSLTPMTEYEQYF. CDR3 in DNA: TGTGCCAGCAGTCTAACTCCCATGACAGAGTACGAGCAGTACTTC.

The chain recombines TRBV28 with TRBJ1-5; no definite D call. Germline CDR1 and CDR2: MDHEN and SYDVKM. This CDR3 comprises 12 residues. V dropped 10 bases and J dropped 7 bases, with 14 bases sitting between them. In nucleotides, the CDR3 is TGTGCCACCTTCCCGCTCGGGCAGCCCCAGCATTTT. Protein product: CATFPLGQPQHF.

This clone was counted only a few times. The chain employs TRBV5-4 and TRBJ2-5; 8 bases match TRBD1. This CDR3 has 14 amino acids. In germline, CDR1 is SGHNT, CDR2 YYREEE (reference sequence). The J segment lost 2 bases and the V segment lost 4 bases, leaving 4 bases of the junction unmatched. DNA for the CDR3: TGTGCCAGCAGCCGACAGGGGCCACAAGAGACCCAGTACTTC. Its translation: CASSRQGPQETQYF.

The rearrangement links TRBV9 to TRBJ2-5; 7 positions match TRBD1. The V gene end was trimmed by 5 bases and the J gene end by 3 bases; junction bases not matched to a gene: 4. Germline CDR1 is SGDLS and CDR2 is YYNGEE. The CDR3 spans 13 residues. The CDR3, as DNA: TGTGCCAGCAGTTTTCAGGGGGAAGAGACCCAGTACTTC. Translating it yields CASSFQGEETQYF.

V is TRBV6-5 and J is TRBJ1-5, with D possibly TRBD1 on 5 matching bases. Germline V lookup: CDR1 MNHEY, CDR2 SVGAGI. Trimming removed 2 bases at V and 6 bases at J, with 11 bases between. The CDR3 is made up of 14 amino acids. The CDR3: CASSYDGGGQPQHF. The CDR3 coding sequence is TGTGCCAGCAGTTACGACGGGGGGGGTCAGCCCCAGCATTTT.

In DNA, the CDR3 is TGTGCCTGGAGTACTAGCGGGACGAAGAATGAGCAGTTCTTC. Its translation is CAWSTSGTKNEQFF. V usage is TRBV30 and J usage is TRBJ2-1; 10 nucleotides agree with TRBD2. The CDR3 loop spans 14 amino acids. Losses at the gene ends were 2 bases for V and 7 bases for J; bases not matched to a gene: 5. Germline V CDR1 and CDR2: GTSNPN, SVGIG (reference sequence).

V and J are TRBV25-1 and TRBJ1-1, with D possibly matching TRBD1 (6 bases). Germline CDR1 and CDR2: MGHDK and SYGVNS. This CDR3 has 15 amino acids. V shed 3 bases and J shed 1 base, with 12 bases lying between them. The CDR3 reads CASSEGQGWNTEAFF. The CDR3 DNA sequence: TGTGCCAGCAGTGAGGGGCAGGGGTGGAACACTGAAGCTTTCTTT. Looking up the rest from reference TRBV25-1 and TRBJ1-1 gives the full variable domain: EADIYQTPRYLVIGTGKKITLECSQTMGHDKMYWYQQDPGMELHLIHYSYGVNSTEKGDLSSESTVSRIRTEHFPLTLESARPSHTSQYLCASSEGQGWNTEAFFGQGTRLTVV.

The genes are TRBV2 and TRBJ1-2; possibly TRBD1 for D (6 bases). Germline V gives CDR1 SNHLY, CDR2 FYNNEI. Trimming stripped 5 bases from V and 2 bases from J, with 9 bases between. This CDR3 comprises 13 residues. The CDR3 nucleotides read TGTGCCAGCAGTCTACAGGGAAACTATGGCTACACCTTC. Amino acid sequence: CASSLQGNYGYTF.

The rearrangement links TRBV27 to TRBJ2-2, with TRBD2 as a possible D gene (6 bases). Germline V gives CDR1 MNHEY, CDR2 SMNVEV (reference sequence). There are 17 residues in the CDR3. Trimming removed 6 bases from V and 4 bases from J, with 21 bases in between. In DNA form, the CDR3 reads TGTGCCAGCAGCCCCTTGGCTAGCGCGATTACCACCGGGGAGCTGTTTTTT. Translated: CASSPLASAITTGELFF.

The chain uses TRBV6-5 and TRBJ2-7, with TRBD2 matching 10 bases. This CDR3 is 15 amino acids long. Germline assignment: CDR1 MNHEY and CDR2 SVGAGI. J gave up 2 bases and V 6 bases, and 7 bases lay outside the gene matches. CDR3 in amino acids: CASRLSGGGPYEQYF. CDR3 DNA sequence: TGTGCCAGCAGGCTCAGCGGGGGGGGCCCCTACGAGCAGTACTTC.

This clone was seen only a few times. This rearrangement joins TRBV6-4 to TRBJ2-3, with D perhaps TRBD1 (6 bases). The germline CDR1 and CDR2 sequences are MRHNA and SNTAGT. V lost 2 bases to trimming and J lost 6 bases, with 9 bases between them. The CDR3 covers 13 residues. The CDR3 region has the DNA TGTGCCAGCAGTGACACCAGGGGCGATACGCAGTATTTT. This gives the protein CASSDTRGDTQYF.

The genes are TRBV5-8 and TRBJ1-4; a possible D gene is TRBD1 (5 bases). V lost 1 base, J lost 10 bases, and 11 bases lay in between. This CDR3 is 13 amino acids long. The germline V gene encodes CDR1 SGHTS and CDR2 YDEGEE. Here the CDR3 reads CASSLSPGGKLFF. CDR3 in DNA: TGTGCCAGCAGCTTGTCACCCGGGGGAAAACTGTTTTTT. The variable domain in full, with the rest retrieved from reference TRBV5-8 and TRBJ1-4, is EAGVTQSPTHLIKTRGQQATLRCSPISGHTSVYWYQQALGLGLQFLLWYDEGEERNRGNFPPRFSGRQFPNYSSELNVNALELEDSALYLCASSLSPGGKLFFGSGTQLSVL.

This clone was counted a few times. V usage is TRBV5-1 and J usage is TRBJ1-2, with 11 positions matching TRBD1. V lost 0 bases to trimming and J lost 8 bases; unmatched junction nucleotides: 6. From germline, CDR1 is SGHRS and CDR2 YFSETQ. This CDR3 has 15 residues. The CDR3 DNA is TGCGCCAGCAGCTTGGGGGACAGGGGGATACGCGGCTACACCTTC. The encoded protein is CASSLGDRGIRGYTF.

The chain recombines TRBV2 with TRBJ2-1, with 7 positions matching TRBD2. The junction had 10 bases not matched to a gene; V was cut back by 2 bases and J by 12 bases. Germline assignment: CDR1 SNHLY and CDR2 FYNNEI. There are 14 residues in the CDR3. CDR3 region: CASSELAAFPGQFF. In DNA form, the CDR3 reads TGTGCCAGCAGTGAACTAGCGGCCTTTCCGGGGCAGTTCTTC.

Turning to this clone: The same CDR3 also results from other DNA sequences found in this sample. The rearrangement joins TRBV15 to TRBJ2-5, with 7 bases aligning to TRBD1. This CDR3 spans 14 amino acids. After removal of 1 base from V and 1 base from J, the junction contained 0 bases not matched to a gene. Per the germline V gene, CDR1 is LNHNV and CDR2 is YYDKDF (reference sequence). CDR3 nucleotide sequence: TGTGCCACCAGCAGAGGGGACAGCCAAGAGACCCAGTACTTC. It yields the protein CATSRGDSQETQYF.

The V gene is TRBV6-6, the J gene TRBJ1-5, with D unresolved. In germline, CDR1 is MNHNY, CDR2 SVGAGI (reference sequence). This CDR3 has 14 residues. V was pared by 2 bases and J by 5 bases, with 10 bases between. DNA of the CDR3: TGTGCCAGCAGTTACGAGGGAATTTATCAGCCCCAGCATTTT. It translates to CASSYEGIYQPQHF.

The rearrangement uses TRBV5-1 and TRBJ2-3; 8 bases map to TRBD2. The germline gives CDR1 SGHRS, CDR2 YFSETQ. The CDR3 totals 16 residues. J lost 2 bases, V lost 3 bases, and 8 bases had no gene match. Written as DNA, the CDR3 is TGCGCCAGCAGCTCCAGACGGGGGGGTACCACAGATACGCAGTATTTT. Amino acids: CASSSRRGGTTDTQYF.

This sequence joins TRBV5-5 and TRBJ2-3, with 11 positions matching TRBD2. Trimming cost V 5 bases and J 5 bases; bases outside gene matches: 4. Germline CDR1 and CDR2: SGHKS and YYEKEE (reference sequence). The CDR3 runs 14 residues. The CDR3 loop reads CASRGTSGIDTQYF. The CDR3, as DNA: TGTGCCAGCAGGGGGACTAGCGGAATAGATACGCAGTATTTT.

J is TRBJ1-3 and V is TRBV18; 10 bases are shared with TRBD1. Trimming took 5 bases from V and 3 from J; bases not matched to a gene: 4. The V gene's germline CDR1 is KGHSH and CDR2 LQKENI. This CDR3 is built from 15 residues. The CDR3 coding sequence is TGTGCCAGCTCATTGGACAGGGGGTATGGAAACACCATATATTTT. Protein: CASSLDRGYGNTIYF.

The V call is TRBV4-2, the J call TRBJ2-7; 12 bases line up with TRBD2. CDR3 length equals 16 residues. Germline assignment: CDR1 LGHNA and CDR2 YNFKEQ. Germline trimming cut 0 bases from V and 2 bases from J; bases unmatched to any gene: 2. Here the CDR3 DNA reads TGTGCCAGCAGCCAAGATTGGACTAGCGGGACCTACGAGCAGTACTTC. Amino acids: CASSQDWTSGTYEQYF.

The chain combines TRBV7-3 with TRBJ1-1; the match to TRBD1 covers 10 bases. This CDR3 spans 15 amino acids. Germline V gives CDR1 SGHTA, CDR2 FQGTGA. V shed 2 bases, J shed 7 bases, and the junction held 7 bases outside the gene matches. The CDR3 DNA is TGTGCCAGCAGCTTAGGGACAGGGGCCTCCCGTGAAGCTTTCTTT. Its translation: CASSLGTGASREAFF.

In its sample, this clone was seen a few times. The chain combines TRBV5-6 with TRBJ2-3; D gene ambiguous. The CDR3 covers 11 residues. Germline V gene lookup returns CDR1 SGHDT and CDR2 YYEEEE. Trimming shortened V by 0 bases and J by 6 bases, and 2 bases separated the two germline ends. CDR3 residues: CASSLADTQYF. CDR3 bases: TGTGCCAGCAGCTTGGCTGATACGCAGTATTTT.

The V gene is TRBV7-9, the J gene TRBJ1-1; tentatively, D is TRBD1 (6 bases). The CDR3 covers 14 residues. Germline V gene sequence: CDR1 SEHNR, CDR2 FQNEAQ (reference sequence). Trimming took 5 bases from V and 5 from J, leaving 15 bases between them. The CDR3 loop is CASSGQQGWTEAFF. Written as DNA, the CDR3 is TGTGCCAGCAGCGGCCAACAGGGCTGGACTGAAGCTTTCTTT.